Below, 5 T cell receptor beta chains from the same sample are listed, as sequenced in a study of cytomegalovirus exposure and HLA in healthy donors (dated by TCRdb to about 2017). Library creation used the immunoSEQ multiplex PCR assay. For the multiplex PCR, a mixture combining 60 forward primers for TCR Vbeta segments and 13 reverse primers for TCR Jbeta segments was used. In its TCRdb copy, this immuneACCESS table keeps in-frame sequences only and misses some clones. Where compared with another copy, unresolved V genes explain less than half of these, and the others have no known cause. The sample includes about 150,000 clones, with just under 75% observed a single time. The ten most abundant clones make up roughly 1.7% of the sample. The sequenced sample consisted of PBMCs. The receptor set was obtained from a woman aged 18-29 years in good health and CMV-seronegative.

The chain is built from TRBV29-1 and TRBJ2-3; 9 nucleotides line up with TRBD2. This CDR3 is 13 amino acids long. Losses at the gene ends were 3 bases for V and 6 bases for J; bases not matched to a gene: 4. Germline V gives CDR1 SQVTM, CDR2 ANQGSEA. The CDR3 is CSVERGGRDTQYF. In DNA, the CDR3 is TGCAGCGTTGAGCGGGGGGGCCGGGATACGCAGTATTTT.

The CDR3 spells CASSLRSSGAHEQYF. CDR3 nucleotides: TGCGCCAGCAGCTTGAGGTCTAGCGGGGCCCACGAGCAGTACTTC. This sequence joins TRBV5-1 and TRBJ2-7; the match to TRBD2 covers 9 bases. The CDR3 is 15 residues long. Germline V gene lookup returns CDR1 SGHRS and CDR2 YFSETQ. The trim removed 1 base at V and 5 bases at J, leaving 7 bases unmatched.

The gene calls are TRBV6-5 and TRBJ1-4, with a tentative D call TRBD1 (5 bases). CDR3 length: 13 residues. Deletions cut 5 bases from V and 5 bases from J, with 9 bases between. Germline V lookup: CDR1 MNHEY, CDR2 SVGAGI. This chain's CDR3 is CASSRDFNEKLFF. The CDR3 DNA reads TGTGCCAGCAGTCGGGACTTCAATGAAAAACTGTTTTTT.

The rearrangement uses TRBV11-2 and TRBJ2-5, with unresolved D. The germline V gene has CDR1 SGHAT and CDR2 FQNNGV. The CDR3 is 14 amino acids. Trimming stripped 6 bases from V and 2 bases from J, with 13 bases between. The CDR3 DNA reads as TGTGCCAGCAGACCGGCCGCAGGTCAAGAGACCCAGTACTTC. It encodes CASRPAAGQETQYF.

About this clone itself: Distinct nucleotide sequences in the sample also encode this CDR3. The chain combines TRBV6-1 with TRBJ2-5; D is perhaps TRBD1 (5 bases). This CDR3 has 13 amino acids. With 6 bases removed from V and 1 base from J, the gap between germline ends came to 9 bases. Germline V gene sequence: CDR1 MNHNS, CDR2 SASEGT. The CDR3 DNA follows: TGTGCCAGCAGCCAACAGGTCCAAGAGACCCAGTACTTC. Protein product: CASSQQVQETQYF.